This T cell receptor beta chain was sequenced during a study of identical twins. On this clonotype itself: What it binds is not known.

Study results and caveats: Twin-shared out-of-frame alpha sequences were enriched for low generation probability. Memory repertoires showed no such pattern, whereas abundant cord blood beta clonotypes carried fewer insertions. Invariant MAIT and iNKT cells may have partly biased zero-insertion analyses. In monozygotic twins, models underestimated the sharing of out-of-frame TCR alpha.

Germline lookup yields CDR1 SGHNT and CDR2 YYREEE (reference sequence). CDR3 length: 13 amino acids. V lost 3 bases and J 8 bases, leaving 15 bases between the germline ends. MiXCR was run by TCRdb on the 5' RACE reads, yielding one entry per CDR3 protein. The repertoire has a few hundred thousand distinct CDR3 sequences, nearly 10% of them found once; the top ten carry roughly 3%. The same sample was also used in a study of yellow fever vaccine responses in identical twins.

The chain recombines TRBV5-4 with TRBJ2-7; perhaps TRBD2 as D (5 bases). The sequence was collected from a young woman in good health. Source material: PBMCs. CDR3 residues: CASSSRAPSQQYF. CDR3 DNA: TGTGCCAGCAGCTCAAGGGCCCCTAGCCAGCAGTACTTC.